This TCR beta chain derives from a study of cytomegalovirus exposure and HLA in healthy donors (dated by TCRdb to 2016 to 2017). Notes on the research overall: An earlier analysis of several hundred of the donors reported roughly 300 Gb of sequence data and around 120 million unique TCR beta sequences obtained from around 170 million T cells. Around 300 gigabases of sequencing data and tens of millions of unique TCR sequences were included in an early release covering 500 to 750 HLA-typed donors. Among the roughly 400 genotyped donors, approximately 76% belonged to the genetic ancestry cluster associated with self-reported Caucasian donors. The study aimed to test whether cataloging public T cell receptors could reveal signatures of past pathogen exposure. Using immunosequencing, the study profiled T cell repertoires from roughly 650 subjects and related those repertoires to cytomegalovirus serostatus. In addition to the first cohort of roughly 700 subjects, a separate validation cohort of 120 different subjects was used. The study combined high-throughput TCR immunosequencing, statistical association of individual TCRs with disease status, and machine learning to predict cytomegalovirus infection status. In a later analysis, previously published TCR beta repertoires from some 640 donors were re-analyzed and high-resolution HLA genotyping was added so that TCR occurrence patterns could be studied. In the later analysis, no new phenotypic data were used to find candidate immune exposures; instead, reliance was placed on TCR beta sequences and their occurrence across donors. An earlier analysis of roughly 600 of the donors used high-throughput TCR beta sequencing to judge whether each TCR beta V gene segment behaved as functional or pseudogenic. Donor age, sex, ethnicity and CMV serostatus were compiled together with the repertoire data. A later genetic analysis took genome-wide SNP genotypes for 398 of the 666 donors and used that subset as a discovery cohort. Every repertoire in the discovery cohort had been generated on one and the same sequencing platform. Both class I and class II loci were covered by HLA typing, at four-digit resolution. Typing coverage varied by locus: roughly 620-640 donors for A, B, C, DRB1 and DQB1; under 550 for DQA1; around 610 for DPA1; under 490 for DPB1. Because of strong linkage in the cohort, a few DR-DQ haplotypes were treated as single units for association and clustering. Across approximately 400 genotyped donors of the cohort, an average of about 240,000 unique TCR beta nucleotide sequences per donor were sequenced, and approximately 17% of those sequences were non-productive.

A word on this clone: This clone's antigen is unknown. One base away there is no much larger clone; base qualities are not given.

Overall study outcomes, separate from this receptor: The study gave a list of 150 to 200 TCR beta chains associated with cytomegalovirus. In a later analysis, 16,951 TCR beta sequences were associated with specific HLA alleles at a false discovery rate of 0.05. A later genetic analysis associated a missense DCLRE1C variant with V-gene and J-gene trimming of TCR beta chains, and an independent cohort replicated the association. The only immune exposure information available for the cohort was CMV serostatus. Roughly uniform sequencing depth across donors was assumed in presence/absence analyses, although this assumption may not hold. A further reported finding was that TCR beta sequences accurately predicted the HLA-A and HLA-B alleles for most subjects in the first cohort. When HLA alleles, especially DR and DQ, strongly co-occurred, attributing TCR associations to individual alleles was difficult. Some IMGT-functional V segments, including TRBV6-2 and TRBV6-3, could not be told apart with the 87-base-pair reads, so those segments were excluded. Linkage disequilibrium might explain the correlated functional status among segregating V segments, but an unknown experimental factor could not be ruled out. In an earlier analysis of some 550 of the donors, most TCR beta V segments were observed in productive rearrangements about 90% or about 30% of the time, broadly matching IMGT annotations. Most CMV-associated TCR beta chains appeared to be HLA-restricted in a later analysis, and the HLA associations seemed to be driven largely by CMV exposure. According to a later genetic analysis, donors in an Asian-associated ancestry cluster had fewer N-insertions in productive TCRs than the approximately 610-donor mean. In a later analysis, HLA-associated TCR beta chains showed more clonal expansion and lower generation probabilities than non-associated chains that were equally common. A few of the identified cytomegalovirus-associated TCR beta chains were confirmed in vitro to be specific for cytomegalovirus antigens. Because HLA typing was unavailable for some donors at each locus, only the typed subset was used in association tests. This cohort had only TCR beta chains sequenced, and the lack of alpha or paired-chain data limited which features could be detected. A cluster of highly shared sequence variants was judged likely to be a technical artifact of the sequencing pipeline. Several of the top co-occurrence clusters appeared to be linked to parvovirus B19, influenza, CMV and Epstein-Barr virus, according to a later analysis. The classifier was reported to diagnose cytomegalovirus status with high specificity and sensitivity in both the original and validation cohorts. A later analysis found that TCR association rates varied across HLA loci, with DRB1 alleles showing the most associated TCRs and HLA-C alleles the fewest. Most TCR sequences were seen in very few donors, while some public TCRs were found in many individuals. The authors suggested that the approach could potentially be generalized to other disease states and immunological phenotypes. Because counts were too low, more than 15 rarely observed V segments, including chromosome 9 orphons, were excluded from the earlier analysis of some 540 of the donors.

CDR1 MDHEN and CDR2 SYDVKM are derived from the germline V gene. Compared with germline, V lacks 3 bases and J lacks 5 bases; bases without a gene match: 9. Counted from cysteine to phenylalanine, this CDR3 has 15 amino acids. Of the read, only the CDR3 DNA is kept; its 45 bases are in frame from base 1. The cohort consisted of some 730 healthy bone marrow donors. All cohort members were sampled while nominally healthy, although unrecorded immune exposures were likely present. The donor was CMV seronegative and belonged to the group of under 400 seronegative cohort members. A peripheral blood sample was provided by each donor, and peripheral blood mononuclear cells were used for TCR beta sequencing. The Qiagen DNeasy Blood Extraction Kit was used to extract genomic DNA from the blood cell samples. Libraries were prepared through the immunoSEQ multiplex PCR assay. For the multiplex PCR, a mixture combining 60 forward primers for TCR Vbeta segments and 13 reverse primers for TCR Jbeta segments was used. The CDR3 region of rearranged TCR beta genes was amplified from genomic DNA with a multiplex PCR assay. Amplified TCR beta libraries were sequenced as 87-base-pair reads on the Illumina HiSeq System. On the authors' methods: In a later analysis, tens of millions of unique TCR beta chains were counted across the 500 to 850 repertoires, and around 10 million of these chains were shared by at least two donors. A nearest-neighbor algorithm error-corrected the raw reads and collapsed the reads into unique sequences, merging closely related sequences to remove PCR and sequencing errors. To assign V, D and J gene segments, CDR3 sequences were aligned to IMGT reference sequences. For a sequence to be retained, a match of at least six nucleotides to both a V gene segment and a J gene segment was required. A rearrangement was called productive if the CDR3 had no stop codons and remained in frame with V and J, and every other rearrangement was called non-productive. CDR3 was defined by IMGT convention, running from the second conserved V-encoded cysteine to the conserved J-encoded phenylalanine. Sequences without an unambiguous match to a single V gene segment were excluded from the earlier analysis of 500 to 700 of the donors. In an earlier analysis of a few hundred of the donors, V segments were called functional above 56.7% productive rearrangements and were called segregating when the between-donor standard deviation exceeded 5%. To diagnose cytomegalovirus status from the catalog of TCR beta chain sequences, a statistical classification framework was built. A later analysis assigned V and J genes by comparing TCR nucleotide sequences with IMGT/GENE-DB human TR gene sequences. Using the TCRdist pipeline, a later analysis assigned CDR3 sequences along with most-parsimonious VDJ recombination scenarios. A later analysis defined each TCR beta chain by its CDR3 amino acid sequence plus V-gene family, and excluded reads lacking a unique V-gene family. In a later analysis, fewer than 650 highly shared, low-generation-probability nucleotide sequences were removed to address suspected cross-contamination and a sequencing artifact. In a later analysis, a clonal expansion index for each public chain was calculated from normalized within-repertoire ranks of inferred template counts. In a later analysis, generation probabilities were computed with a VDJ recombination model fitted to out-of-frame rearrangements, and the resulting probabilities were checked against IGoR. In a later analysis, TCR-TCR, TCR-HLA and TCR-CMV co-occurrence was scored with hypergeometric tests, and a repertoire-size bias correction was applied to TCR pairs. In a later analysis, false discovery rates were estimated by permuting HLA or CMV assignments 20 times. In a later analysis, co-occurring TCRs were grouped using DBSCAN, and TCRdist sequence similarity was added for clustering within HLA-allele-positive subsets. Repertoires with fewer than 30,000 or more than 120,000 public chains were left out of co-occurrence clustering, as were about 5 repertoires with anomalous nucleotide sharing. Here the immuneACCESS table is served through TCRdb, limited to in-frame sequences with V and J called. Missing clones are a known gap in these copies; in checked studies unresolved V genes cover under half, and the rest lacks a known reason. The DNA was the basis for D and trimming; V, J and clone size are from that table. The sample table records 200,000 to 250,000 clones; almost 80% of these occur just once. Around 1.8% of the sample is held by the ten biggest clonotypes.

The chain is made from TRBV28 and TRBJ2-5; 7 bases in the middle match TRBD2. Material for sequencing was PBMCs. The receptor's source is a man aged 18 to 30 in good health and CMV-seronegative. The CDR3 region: CASSLSGGGQETQYF. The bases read TGTGCCAGCAGTTTGTCCGGCGGGGGTCAGGAGACCCAGTACTTC.